This TCR beta chain was captured by sequencing in a study of T cells after yellow fever vaccination. This clonotype came up a few times. In TCRdb, the 5' RACE reads were re-called with MiXCR into one record per CDR3 protein. This sample has just under 600,000 distinct CDR3 sequences, with approximately 15% found just once. With 3 bases removed from V and 3 bases from J, the gap between germline ends came to 15 bases. Germline-derived CDR1 and CDR2 are MNHEY and SVGEGT. CDR3 length: 15 amino acids. This TCR came from a man aged 25 to 40 who received the YFV17D yellow fever vaccine. Sequences were derived from PBMCs, sampled on the day of the yellow fever booster vaccination. The rearrangement joins TRBV6-2 or TRBV6-3 to TRBJ2-7; maybe TRBD2 (6 bases). The CDR3 DNA sequence: TGTGCCAGCAGTTATTCGGCTAGCGAGAGCTACGAGCAGTACTTC. Translation gives CASSYSASESYEQYF.